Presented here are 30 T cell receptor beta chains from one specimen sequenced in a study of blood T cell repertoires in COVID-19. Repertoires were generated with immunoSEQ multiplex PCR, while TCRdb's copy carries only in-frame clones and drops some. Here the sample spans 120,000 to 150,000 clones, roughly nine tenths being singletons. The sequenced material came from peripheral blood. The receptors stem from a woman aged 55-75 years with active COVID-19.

In DNA, the CDR3 is TGTGCCAGCAGTTCTAGCGCCCGGTTGACCCAGTACTTC. This encodes CASSSSARLTQYF. This chain links TRBV12-3 or TRBV12-4 with TRBJ2-5, with a possible D match to TRBD2 (6 bases). Deletions cut 4 bases from V and 7 bases from J, with 13 bases between. The CDR3 loop spans 13 amino acids.

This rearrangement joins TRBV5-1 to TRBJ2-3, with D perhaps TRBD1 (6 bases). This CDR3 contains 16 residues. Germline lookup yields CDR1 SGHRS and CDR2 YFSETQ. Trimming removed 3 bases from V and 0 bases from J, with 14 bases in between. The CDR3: CASSSGHSTSTDTQYF. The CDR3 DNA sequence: TGCGCCAGCAGCTCGGGACATTCGACTAGCACAGATACGCAGTATTTT. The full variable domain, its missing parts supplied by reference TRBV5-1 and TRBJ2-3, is KAGVTQTPRYLIKTRGQQVTLSCSPISGHRSVSWYQQTPGQGLQFLFEYFSETQRNKGNFPGRFSGRQFSNSRSEMNVSTLELGDSALYLCASSSGHSTSTDTQYFGPGTRLTVL.

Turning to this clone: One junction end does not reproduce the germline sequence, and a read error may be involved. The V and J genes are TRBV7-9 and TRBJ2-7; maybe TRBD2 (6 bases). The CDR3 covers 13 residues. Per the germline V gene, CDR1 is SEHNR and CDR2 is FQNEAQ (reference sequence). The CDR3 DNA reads TGTGCCAGCAGATTAGATTCCCGGACTATCGAGTACTTC. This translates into CASRLDSRTIEYF.

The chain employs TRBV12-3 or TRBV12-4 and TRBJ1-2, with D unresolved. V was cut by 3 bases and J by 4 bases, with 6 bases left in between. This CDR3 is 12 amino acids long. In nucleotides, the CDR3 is TGTGCCAGCAGTTTCTCCGGCTATGGCTACACCTTC. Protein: CASSFSGYGYTF.

The chain's CDR3 is CASSSPPGAHEKLFF. CDR3 in DNA: TGTGCCAGCAGCTCCCCCCCAGGGGCGCATGAAAAACTGTTTTTT. V is TRBV7-9 and J is TRBJ1-4, with a weak D call TRBD1 (6 bases). The CDR3 totals 15 residues. V was cut by 4 bases and J by 6 bases, with 15 bases left in between. In germline, CDR1 is SEHNR, CDR2 FQNEAQ (reference sequence).

Here the CDR3 DNA reads TGTGCCAGAGCCGGGACAGACTCCTACGAGCAGTACTTC. Residues: CARAGTDSYEQYF. This rearrangement joins TRBV21-1 to TRBJ2-7; the table assigns TRBD1, which was not confirmed against the DNA. TRBV21-1 is given as a pseudogene. This CDR3 has 13 residues.

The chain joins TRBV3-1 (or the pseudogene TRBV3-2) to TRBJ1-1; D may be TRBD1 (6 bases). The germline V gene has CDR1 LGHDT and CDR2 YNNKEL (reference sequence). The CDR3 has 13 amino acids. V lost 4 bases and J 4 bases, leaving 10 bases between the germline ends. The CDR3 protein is CASSRGGGTEAFF. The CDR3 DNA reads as TGTGCCAGCAGCCGGGGGGGCGGCACTGAAGCTTTCTTT.

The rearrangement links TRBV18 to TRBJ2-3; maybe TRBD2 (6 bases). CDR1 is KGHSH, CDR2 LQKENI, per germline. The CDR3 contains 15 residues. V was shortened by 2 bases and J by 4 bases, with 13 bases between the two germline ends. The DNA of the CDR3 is TGTGCCAGCTCACCAATGGGGCGGGGCGCAGATACGCAGTATTTT. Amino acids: CASSPMGRGADTQYF.

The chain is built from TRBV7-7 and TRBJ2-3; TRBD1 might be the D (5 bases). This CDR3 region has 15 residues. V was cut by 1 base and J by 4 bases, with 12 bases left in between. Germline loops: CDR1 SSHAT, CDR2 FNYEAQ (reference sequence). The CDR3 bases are TGTGCCAGCAGCTTAGGAGCAGGGTTGGCAGATACGCAGTATTTT. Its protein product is CASSLGAGLADTQYF.

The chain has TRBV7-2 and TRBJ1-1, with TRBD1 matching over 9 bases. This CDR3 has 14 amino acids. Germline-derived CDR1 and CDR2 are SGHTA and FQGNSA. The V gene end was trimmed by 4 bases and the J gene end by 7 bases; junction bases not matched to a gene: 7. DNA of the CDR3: TGTGCCAGCAGCTCACAGGGGGCGGGGATTGAAGCTTTCTTT. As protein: CASSSQGAGIEAFF.

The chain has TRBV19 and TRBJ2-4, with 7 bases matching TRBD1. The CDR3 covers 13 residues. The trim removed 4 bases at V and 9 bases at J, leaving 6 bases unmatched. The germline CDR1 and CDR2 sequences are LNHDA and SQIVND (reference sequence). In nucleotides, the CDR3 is TGTGCCAGTAGTACCGATAGACAGGGCATTCAGTACTTC. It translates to CASSTDRQGIQYF.

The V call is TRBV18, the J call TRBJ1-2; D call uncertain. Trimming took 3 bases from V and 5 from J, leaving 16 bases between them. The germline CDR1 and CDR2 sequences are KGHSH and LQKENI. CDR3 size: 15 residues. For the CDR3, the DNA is TGTGCCAGCTCACCCGAGGTAGCCCATTCATATGGCTACACCTTC. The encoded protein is CASSPEVAHSYGYTF.

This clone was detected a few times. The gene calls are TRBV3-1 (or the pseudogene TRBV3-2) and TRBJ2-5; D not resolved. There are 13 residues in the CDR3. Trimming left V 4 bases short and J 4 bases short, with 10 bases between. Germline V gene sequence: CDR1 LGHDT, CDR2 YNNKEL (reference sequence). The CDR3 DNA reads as TGTGCCAGCAGCCCTTTAAGCCGAGAGACCCAGTACTTC. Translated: CASSPLSRETQYF.

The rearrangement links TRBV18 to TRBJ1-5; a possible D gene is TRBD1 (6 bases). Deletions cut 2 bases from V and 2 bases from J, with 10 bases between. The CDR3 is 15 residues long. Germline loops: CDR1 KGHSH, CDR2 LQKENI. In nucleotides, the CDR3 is TGTGCCAGCTCACCAGGGGCAGGGGGCAATCAGCCCCAGCATTTT. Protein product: CASSPGAGGNQPQHF.

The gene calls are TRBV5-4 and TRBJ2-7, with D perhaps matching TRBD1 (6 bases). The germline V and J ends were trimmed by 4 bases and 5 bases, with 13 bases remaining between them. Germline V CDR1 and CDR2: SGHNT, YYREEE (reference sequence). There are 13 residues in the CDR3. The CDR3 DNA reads TGTGCCAGCAGCGGGAACAGGGCCAACGAGCAGTACTTC. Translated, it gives CASSGNRANEQYF.

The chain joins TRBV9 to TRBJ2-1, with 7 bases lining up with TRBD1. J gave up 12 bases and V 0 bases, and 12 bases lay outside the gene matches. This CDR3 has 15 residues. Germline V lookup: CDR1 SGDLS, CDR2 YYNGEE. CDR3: CASSVAAQGSLGQFF. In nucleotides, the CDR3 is TGTGCCAGCAGCGTAGCGGCACAGGGGTCTTTAGGGCAGTTCTTC.

CDR3 sequence (DNA): TGTGCCAGCAGTGTAGCTCACAGGGGAGGCAATCAGCCCCAGCATTTT. Encoded protein: CASSVAHRGGNQPQHF. V is TRBV6-1 and J is TRBJ1-5, with 7 bases that match TRBD1. Germline assignment: CDR1 MNHNS and CDR2 SASEGT. This CDR3 spans 16 amino acids. V was pared by 4 bases and J by 2 bases, with 8 bases of the junction left unmatched.

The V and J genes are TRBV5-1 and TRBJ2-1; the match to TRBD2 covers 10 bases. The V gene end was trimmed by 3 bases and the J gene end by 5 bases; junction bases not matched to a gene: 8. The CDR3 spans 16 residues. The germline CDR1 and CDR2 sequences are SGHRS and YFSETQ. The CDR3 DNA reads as TGCGCCAGCAGCTGGGAACTAGCGGGGAAACACAATGAGCAGTTCTTC. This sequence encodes CASSWELAGKHNEQFF. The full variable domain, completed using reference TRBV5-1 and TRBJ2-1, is KAGVTQTPRYLIKTRGQQVTLSCSPISGHRSVSWYQQTPGQGLQFLFEYFSETQRNKGNFPGRFSGRQFSNSRSEMNVSTLELGDSALYLCASSWELAGKHNEQFFGPGTRLTVL.

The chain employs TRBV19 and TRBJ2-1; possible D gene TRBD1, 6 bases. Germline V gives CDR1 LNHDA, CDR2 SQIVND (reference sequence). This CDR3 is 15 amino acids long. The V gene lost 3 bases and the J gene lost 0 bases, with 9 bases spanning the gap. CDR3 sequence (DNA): TGTGCCAGTAGTATTCTGGACAGCTCCTACAATGAGCAGTTCTTC. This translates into CASSILDSSYNEQFF.

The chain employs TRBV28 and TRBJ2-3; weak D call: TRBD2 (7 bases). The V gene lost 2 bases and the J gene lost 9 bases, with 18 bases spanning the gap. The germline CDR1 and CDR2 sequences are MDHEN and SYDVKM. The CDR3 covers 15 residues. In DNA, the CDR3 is TGTGCCAGCAGTTTAGGGGGGGCAGGGGAAGAGACGCAGTATTTT. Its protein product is CASSLGGAGEETQYF.

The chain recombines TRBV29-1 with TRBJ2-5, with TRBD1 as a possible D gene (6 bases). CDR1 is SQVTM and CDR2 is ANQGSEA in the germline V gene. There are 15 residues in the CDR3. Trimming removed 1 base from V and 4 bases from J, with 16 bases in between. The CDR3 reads CSVEGSDRILETQYF. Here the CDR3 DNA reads TGCAGCGTTGAAGGTTCAGACAGGATTTTAGAGACCCAGTACTTC. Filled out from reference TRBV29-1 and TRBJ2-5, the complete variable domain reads SAVISQKPSRDICQRGTSLTIQCQVDSQVTMMFWYRQQPGQSLTLIATANQGSEATYESGFVIDKFPISRPNLTFSTLTVSNMSPEDSSIYLCSVEGSDRILETQYFGPGTRLLVL.

The CDR3 coding sequence is TGTGCCAGCAGCCAGTACGGACTAGCGGGTCCCACGTACCAAGAGACCCAGTACTTC. This codes for CASSQYGLAGPTYQETQYF. This chain connects TRBV5-6 to TRBJ2-5; 11 nucleotides line up with TRBD2. Trimming at V came to 4 bases and at J to 0 bases, leaving 14 bases not matched to a gene. The CDR3 is 19 residues long. Germline V lookup: CDR1 SGHDT, CDR2 YYEEEE.

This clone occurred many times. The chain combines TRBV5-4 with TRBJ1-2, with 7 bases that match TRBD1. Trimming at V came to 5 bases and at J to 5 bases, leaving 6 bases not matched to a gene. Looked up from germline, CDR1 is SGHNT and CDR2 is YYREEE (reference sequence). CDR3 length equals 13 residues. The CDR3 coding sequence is TGTGCCAGCAGTACAGGGGCGCCGTATGGCTACACCTTC. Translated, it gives CASSTGAPYGYTF.

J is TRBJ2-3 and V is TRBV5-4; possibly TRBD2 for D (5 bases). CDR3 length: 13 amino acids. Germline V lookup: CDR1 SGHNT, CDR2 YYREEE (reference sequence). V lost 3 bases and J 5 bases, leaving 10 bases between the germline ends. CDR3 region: CASSSAREDTQYF. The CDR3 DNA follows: TGTGCCAGCAGCTCGGCGAGGGAAGATACGCAGTATTTT.

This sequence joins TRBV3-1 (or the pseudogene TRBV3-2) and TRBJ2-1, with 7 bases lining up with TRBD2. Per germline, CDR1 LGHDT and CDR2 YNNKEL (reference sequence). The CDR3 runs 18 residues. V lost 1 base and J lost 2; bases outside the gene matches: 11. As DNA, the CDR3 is TGTGCCAGCAGCCAAGGGGGCGGGAGAACGGCAGCCTACAATGAGCAGTTCTTC. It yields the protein CASSQGGGRTAAYNEQFF.

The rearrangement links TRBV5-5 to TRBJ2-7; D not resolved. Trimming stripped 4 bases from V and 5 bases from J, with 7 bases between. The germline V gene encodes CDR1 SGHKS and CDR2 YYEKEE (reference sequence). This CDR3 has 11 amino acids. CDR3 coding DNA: TGTGCCAGCAGCAGCTTCAACGAGCAGTACTTC. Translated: CASSSFNEQYF.

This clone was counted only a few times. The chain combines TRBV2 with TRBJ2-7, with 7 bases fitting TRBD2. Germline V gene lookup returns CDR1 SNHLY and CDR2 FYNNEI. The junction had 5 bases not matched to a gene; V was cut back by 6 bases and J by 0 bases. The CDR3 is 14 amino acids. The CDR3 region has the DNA TGTGCCAGCAGGCTAGCGGCTAGCTCCTACGAGCAGTACTTC. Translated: CASRLAASSYEQYF.

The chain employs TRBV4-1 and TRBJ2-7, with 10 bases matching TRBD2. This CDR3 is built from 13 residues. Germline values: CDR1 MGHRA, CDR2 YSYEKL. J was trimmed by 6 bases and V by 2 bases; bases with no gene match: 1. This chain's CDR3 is CASSQLAGVEQYF. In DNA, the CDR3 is TGCGCCAGCAGCCAACTAGCGGGAGTCGAGCAGTACTTC.

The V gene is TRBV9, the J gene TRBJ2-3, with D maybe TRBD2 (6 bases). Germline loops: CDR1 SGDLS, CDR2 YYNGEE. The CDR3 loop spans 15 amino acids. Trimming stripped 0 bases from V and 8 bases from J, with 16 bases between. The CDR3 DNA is TGTGCCAGCAGCGTAGCCCCGACTAGTTCCCCTACGCAGTATTTT. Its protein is CASSVAPTSSPTQYF.

The CDR3 DNA is TGTGCCAGCAGCGTCGACAGGGCTGATAATTCACCCCTCCACTTT. This translates into CASSVDRADNSPLHF. The genes are TRBV9 and TRBJ1-6; 7 bases agree with TRBD1. J was trimmed by 5 bases and V by 2 bases; bases with no gene match: 4. The CDR3 is made up of 15 amino acids. Looked up from germline, CDR1 is SGDLS and CDR2 is YYNGEE. The full variable domain, with the rest looked up from reference TRBV9 and TRBJ1-6, is DSGVTQTPKHLITATGQRVTLRCSPRSGDLSVYWYQQSLDQGLQFLIQYYNGEERAKGNILERFSAQQFPDLHSELNLSSLELGDSALYFCASSVDRADNSPLHFGNGTRLTVT.